These T cell receptor beta chains were read from a single sample in a study of blood T cell repertoires in COVID-19. Produced via immunoSEQ multiplex PCR; TCRdb's table is partial and in-frame only. The sample has 130,000 or so clones, 60% to 80% seen once. Sequencing was performed on peripheral blood. The receptors were sampled from a human donor in a cohort sampled during active COVID-19. CDR3s include the opening cysteine and the closing phenylalanine or tryptophan. The D gene is left open where the match is weak. Clone size is given for some rows only: seen once, a few or many times, or a class if the clone is expanded.

J	D	V	size	DNA	CDR3
TRBJ2-3	.	TRBV6-1	.	TGTGCCAGCAGTGAAGCGGGGGGAGGCTCTCCCGGCACAGATACGCAGTATTTT	CASSEAGGGSPGTDTQYF
TRBJ1-1	TRBD1	TRBV3-1/TRBV3-2	.	TGTGCCAGCAGCCAAGGGACAGGAGGTGAAGCTTTCTTT	CASSQGTGGEAFF
TRBJ1-6	TRBD1	TRBV18	.	TGTGCCAGCTCACCATCGACAGGGGAGCTTTCACCCCTCCACTTT	CASSPSTGELSPLHF
TRBJ1-2	TRBD1	TRBV29-1	.	TGCAGCGCCCGGGACAGGGCCAACTATGGCTACACCTTC	CSARDRANYGYTF
TRBJ2-7	TRBD1	TRBV27	.	TGTGCCAGCAGTGAGGGACAGGGCCCCTACGAGCAGTACTTC	CASSEGQGPYEQYF
TRBJ2-5	.	TRBV3-1/TRBV3-2	.	TGTGCCAGCAGCCCGCCGGGACTCCCCTTACCGGTGGAGACCCAGTACTTC	CASSPPGLPLPVETQYF
TRBJ2-3	TRBD2	TRBV9	.	TGTGCCAGCAGCCCCGTTCTTAGCGGGAGGGCAGATACGCAGTATTTT	CASSPVLSGRADTQYF
TRBJ2-5	.	TRBV13	.	TGTGCCAGCAGCTTGACGACAAGCACGGAGACCCAGTACTTC	CASSLTTSTETQYF
TRBJ1-2	TRBD1	TRBV6-5	.	TGTGCCAGCAGTTATAAGCAGGGGGCTATTCGGGGCTACACCTTC	CASSYKQGAIRGYTF
TRBJ1-4	TRBD1	TRBV6-5	.	TGTGCCAGCAGGGGACAGGATAATGAAAAACTGTTTTTT	CASRGQDNEKLFF
TRBJ2-7	.	TRBV3-1/TRBV3-2	few	TGTGCCAGCAGCCAAGATACCGGGAGCAACGTGTACGAGCAGTACTTC	CASSQDTGSNVYEQYF
TRBJ2-7	.	TRBV5-1	.	TGCGCCAGCAGCTCCAACCCAGGGGAAGGAGTTGCCTACGAGCAGTACTTC	CASSSNPGEGVAYEQYF
TRBJ2-7	.	TRBV4-1	few	TGCGCCAGCAGCCAAGATAACAGGGAGTCCTACGAGCAGTACTTC	CASSQDNRESYEQYF
TRBJ1-2	.	TRBV19	.	TGTGCCAGTAGTATAGCCGGTGGGGAGACTAACTATGGCTACACCTTC	CASSIAGGETNYGYTF
TRBJ1-1	.	TRBV29-1	few	TGCAGCGTTGAAGGGCCGGGAGCCATGAACACTGAAGCTTTCTTT	CSVEGPGAMNTEAFF
TRBJ1-2	.	TRBV7-8	.	TGTGCCAGCAGCTTAATAGGCGGGGCTAACTATGGCTACACCTTC	CASSLIGGANYGYTF
TRBJ1-2	TRBD1	TRBV5-6	.	TGTGCCAGCAGCGCCGGGGACAGAGACACCTTC	CASSAGDRDTF
TRBJ1-3	TRBD1	TRBV5-6	.	TGTGCCAGCAGTCGACAGGGCTCCTCTGGAAACACCATATATTTT	CASSRQGSSGNTIYF
TRBJ1-1	TRBD1	TRBV27	.	TGTGCCAGCAGGGAGACAGGGGGCATGGACACTGAAGCTTTCTTT	CASRETGGMDTEAFF
TRBJ2-7	.	TRBV5-1	few	TGCGCCAGCAGCTTGCAGATAACGGAGGACTACGAGCAGTACTTC	CASSLQITEDYEQYF
TRBJ1-2	TRBD1	TRBV5-4	.	TGTGCCAGCAGCTTGGGGACAGGGGGCGTCGGTGGCTACACCTTC	CASSLGTGGVGGYTF
TRBJ2-7	.	TRBV2	.	TGTGCCAGCAGGAGAACCTTCTACGAGCAGTACTTC	CASRRTFYEQYF
TRBJ2-3	TRBD2	TRBV7-8	.	TGTGCCAGCAGCATCGGGACTAGGGGTGCCACAGATACGCAGTATTTT	CASSIGTRGATDTQYF
TRBJ2-5	TRBD2	TRBV7-6	once	TGTGCCAGCAGCTCGGGGGCTAGCGGGCTAGAGACCCAGTACTTC	CASSSGASGLETQYF
TRBJ1-6	.	TRBV21-1	.	TGTGCCAGCAGCAGGGGGGGGACAGGGAATTCACCCCTCCACTTT	CASSRGGTGNSPLHF
TRBJ2-6	.	TRBV19	.	TGTGCCAGTAGTGATCTGGGCAGATCCTCCTCTGGGGCCAACGTCCTGACTTTC	CASSDLGRSSSGANVLTF
TRBJ2-1	TRBD1	TRBV6-6	.	TGTGCCAGCAGTCACTCTAACAGGGGGTCGGGCAATGAGCAGTTCTTC	CASSHSNRGSGNEQFF
TRBJ2-7	.	TRBV6-5	.	TGTGCCAGCACCCAGGGGTACGAGCAGTACTTC	CASTQGYEQYF
TRBJ1-2	.	TRBV12-3/TRBV12-4	.	TGTGCCAGCAGCCCCGGACAGTCCTATGGCTACACCTTC	CASSPGQSYGYTF
TRBJ2-7	.	TRBV7-9	.	TGTGCCAGCAGCGAGGGTTACGAGCAGTACTTC	CASSEGYEQYF
TRBJ1-1	.	TRBV5-1	medium-sized	TGCGCCAGCAGCTTGGTGGCAGGGTACACTGAAGCTTTCTTT	CASSLVAGYTEAFF
TRBJ2-7	.	TRBV7-2	few	TGTGCCAGCAGCTTAGCTCCATCGTTCGGCTACGAGCAGTACTTC	CASSLAPSFGYEQYF
TRBJ2-2	.	TRBV10-1	.	TGCGCCAGCAGTGGTCCCGGCACCGGGGAGCTGTTTTTT	CASSGPGTGELFF
TRBJ2-1	.	TRBV19	.	TGTGCCAGTAGTATAGGGCGGCGTAATGAGCAGTTCTTC	CASSIGRRNEQFF
TRBJ2-6	TRBD1	TRBV28	.	TGTGCCAGCAGTTCTCCGGGACAGGGGGCGCACGGGGCCAACGTCCTGACTTTC	CASSSPGQGAHGANVLTF
TRBJ1-2	.	TRBV3-1/TRBV3-2	.	TGTGCCAGCAGCCCGACAGGCCATGGCTACACCTTC	CASSPTGHGYTF
TRBJ1-1	.	TRBV6-5	.	TGTGCCAGCAGCCCAGGGTTGGTGAACACTGAAGCTTTCTTT	CASSPGLVNTEAFF
TRBJ1-2	.	TRBV28	.	TGTGCCAGCAGTTCGGGAACCTATGGCTACACCTTC	CASSSGTYGYTF
TRBJ1-4	TRBD1	TRBV4-1	.	TGCGCCAGCAGCCAGGAACCCGGGACAGTTAATGAAAAACTGTTTTTT	CASSQEPGTVNEKLFF
TRBJ1-4	.	TRBV19	.	TGTGCCAGTAGTAAGATCCAGGAGCGGCCTAATGAAAAACTGTTTTTT	CASSKIQERPNEKLFF
TRBJ2-7	TRBD1	TRBV3-1/TRBV3-2	.	TGTGCCAGCAGCCAGAGAGGACAGGACCAGCACGAGCAGTACTTC	CASSQRGQDQHEQYF
TRBJ1-1	.	TRBV11-3	.	TGTGCCAGCAAGGGTTGGGGGACACAGAACACTGAAGCTTTCTTT	CASKGWGTQNTEAFF
TRBJ2-5	.	TRBV5-4	.	TGTGCCAGCAGCTTGTCGTACCAAGAGACCCAGTACTTC	CASSLSYQETQYF
TRBJ2-7	.	TRBV9	.	TGTGCCAGCAGCGTAGCTACTGGCAGGGTGGACGAGCAGTACTTC	CASSVATGRVDEQYF
TRBJ2-1	.	TRBV19	.	TGTGCCAGTAGTATCCAGGGGCGGTACAATGAGCAGTTCTTC	CASSIQGRYNEQFF
TRBJ1-2	.	TRBV18	once	TGTGCCAGCACACGGGGGCACAACTATGGCTACACCTTC	CASTRGHNYGYTF
TRBJ2-7	TRBD2	TRBV10-2	.	TGCGCCAGCAGCGCGGGACTAGCGGGGACCGATGAGCAGTACTTC	CASSAGLAGTDEQYF
TRBJ1-1	.	TRBV27	.	TGTGCCAGCAGTTTAACAGGAACGAACACTGAAGCTTTCTTT	CASSLTGTNTEAFF
TRBJ2-7	TRBD1	TRBV5-1	.	TGCGCCAGCAGCTGGGACAGGAACTACGAGCAGTACTTC	CASSWDRNYEQYF
TRBJ2-6	.	TRBV6-1	.	TGTGCCAGCAGTGAAGGCGCCTTCATAAAACTCTCTGGGGCCAACGTCCTGACTTTC	CASSEGAFIKLSGANVLTF
TRBJ2-7	.	TRBV12-3/TRBV12-4	.	TGTGCCAGCAGTACGGGTCCTATCGACGAGCAGTACTTC	CASSTGPIDEQYF
TRBJ2-7	TRBD2	TRBV7-6	.	TGTGCCAGCAGCTTAGGTCTGCTAGCGGCCAGAAACGAGCAGTACTTC	CASSLGLLAARNEQYF
TRBJ1-2	TRBD1	TRBV10-2	.	TGCGCCAGCACCGGGGGACAGTCCAACTATGGCTACACCTTC	CASTGGQSNYGYTF
TRBJ2-7	.	TRBV12-3/TRBV12-4	.	TGTGCCAGCAGTCCAGGGCGGACCTACGAGCAGTACTTC	CASSPGRTYEQYF
TRBJ1-2	.	TRBV7-9	.	TGTGCCAGCAGCTCCGGGAGGGGAGAGAATGGCTACACCTTC	CASSSGRGENGYTF